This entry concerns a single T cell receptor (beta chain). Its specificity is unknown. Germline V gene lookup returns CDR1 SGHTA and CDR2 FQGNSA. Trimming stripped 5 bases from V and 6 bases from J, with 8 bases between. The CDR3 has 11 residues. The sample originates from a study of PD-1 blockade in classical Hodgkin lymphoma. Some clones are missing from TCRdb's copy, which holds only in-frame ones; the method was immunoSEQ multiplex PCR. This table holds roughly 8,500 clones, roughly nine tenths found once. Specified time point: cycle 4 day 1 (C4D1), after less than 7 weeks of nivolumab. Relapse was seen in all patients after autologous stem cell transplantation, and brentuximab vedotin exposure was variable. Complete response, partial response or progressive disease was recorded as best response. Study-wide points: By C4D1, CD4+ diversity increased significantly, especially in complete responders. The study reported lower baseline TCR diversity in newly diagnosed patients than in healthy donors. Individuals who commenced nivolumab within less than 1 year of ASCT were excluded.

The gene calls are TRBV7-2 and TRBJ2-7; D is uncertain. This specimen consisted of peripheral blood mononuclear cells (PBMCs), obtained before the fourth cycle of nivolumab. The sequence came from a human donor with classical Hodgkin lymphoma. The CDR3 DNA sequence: TGTGCCAGCAGCCCCTACGGCGAGCAGTACTTC. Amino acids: CASSPYGEQYF.